This entry concerns a single TCR beta chain. What it binds is unknown. These data come from a study of CD8 T cells in ankylosing spondylitis. Study findings and constraints: Disease-linked clones were CD8+ and relatively rare in peripheral blood.

TCRdb fed the 5' RACE reads into MiXCR, producing one record per CDR3 protein. Of about 200,000 distinct CDR3 sequences in the sample, 9.5% to 15% were seen once. The germline V gene has CDR1 SGHNT and CDR2 YENEEA. The V and J ends lost 3 bases and 2 bases respectively, with 14 bases between them. The CDR3 consists of 15 residues. The sequencing sample was made of blood, either unsorted or a sorted T cell fraction (not recorded which). The clonotype was recovered from a male donor with ankylosing spondylitis or in good health (not recorded which). V is TRBV11-3 and J is TRBJ2-7, with no clear D. The CDR3 spells CASSFRRPDAYEQYF. The DNA of the CDR3 is TGTGCCAGCAGCTTCCGCAGGCCCGACGCCTACGAGCAGTACTTC. Complete variable domain (other parts from reference TRBV11-3 and TRBJ2-7): EAGVVQSPRYKIIEKKQPVAFWCNPISGHNTLYWYLQNLGQGPELLIRYENEEAVDDSQLPKDRFSAERLKGVDSTLKIQPAELGDSAVYLCASSFRRPDAYEQYFGPGTRLTVT.